Each of the 15 T cell receptor beta chains below was sequenced from the same sample in a study of T cell repertoires in cytomegalovirus infection. In TCRdb, the reads were re-called with MiXCR into one record per CDR3 protein. The sample contains fewer than 1,000,000 distinct CDR3 sequences, roughly 30% of which appear only once. Their cognate antigens are unknown. This specimen was cultured CD8+ T cells from PBMCs, taken from culture after CMV antigen stimulation. These receptor sequences come from a human donor in good health (CMV status not recorded). Some clones in this sample may be carry-over from other donors' samples.

Here the CDR3 DNA reads TGTGCCAGTGCCAAAGGAGTCCTCTATGGCTACACCTTC. Residues: CASAKGVLYGYTF. The chain recombines TRBV19 with TRBJ1-2, with D uncertain. The ends were cut back, 8 bases at V and 4 bases at J, with 14 bases in the middle. Germline CDR1 LNHDA, CDR2 SQIVND (reference sequence). CDR3 length equals 13 residues.

This clonotype was seen only once. V usage is TRBV11-2 and J usage is TRBJ2-1; 7 nucleotides agree with TRBD1. This CDR3 is built from 14 residues. V lost 5 bases and J lost 5; bases outside the gene matches: 6. CDR1 is SGHAT, CDR2 FQNNGV, per germline. This CDR3 is CASSAKGQNNEQFF. The CDR3, as DNA: TGTGCCAGCAGCGCTAAGGGACAGAACAATGAGCAGTTCTTC.

This clonotype has a handful of counts. The gene calls are TRBV6-5 and TRBJ2-2; 7 bases are a match to TRBD2. CDR3 length: 15 residues. Germline V gene sequence: CDR1 MNHEY, CDR2 SVGAGI. V dropped 4 bases and J dropped 4; count of bases not matched to a gene: 6. CDR3 sequence (DNA): TGTGCCAGCAGTTCTGGGGGGGGGGTCACCGGGGAGCTGTTTTTT. Protein: CASSSGGGVTGELFF.

For this clonotype: This may be a read error: a much more frequent sequence differs by one nucleotide. The V gene is TRBV6-5, the J gene TRBJ2-2; D possibly corresponds to TRBD2 (6 bases). This CDR3 contains 16 residues. V gave up 2 bases and J gave up 7 bases, with 17 bases separating them. CDR1 and CDR2 from the germline V gene are MNHEY and SVGAGI. CDR3 DNA sequence: TGTGCCAGCAGTTACCATCCCGGGGGATCCATCGGGGAGCTGTTTTTT. It encodes CASSYHPGGSIGELFF.

This clonotype was detected a few times. The chain has TRBV6-5 and TRBJ2-7, with D possibly matching TRBD2 (6 bases). V shed 7 bases and J shed 6 bases, with 10 bases lying between them. Germline-derived CDR1 and CDR2 are MNHEY and SVGAGI. The CDR3 has 11 residues. CDR3 nucleotide sequence: TGTGCCAGCAATCTGGGAGGCGAGCAGTACTTC. This gives the protein CASNLGGEQYF.

The chain has TRBV28 and TRBJ2-5; tentatively, D is TRBD1 (5 bases). This CDR3 has 15 residues. Germline V CDR1 and CDR2: MDHEN, SYDVKM. The V and J ends lost 8 bases and 3 bases respectively, with 19 bases between them. CDR3 DNA sequence: TGTGCCAGCTCCTACGGGCGACAGCTCAAAGAGACCCAGTACTTC. This sequence encodes CASSYGRQLKETQYF. Full variable domain (remainder filled in from reference TRBV28 and TRBJ2-5): DVKVTQSSRYLVKRTGEKVFLECVQDMDHENMFWYRQDPGLGLRLIYFSYDVKMKEKGDIPEGYSVSREKKERFSLILESASTNQTSMYLCASSYGRQLKETQYFGPGTRLLVL.

This clonotype was counted ten times or more. The CDR3 reads CASSEFPTSRETQYF. The CDR3 region has the DNA TGTGCCAGCAGTGAATTTCCCACATCCAGAGAGACCCAGTACTTC. V and J are TRBV6-1 and TRBJ2-5; no clear D. The CDR3 extends over 15 amino acids. The V end lost 2 bases, the J end lost 4 bases, and 14 bases lay between the germline ends. Germline lookup yields CDR1 MNHNS and CDR2 SASEGT.

This clonotype was found a few times. V and J are TRBV4-3 and TRBJ1-2, with D uncertain. This CDR3 region has 14 residues. Trimming took off 4 bases at V and 3 bases at J, with 12 bases between the two ends. Germline V gives CDR1 LGHNA, CDR2 YSLEER. DNA of the CDR3: TGCGCCAGCAGCCCGGAGACTGAGGACTATGGCTACACCTTC. This gives the protein CASSPETEDYGYTF.

This clonotype came up a few times. The chain uses TRBV14 and TRBJ2-5; D is uncertain. The CDR3 runs 15 residues. V dropped 1 base and J dropped 1 base, with 10 bases sitting between them. CDR1 SGHDN and CDR2 FVKESK come from the germline V gene. The CDR3 sequence: CASSQGPDVQETQYF. The CDR3 DNA sequence: TGTGCCAGCAGCCAAGGTCCGGACGTCCAAGAGACCCAGTACTTC.

This clonotype was seen only a few times. The rearrangement links TRBV11-2 to TRBJ2-5; D is perhaps TRBD2 (6 bases). In germline, CDR1 is SGHAT, CDR2 FQNNGV. This CDR3 is 16 amino acids long. Trimming shortened V by 1 base and J by 3 bases, and 15 bases separated the two germline ends. For the CDR3, the DNA is TGTGCCAGCAGCTTAGGTTTGACTAGAGTAAAAGAGACCCAGTACTTC. As protein: CASSLGLTRVKETQYF.

This clonotype has a handful of counts. In nucleotides, the CDR3 is TGTGCCAGTAGTCCCCGGGACGGCTACGAGCAGTACGTC. This gives the protein CASSPRDGYEQYV. The chain recombines TRBV19 with TRBJ2-7; D is tentatively TRBD1 or TRBD2 (5 bases each). V lost 5 bases to trimming and J lost 3 bases, with 11 bases between them. The CDR3 covers 13 residues. Per the germline V gene, CDR1 is LNHDA and CDR2 is SQIVND (reference sequence).

The chain carries TRBV12-3 or TRBV12-4 and TRBJ2-1; D is possibly TRBD1 (7 bases). V was trimmed by 4 bases and J by 0 bases, leaving 10 bases between them. CDR3 length equals 15 residues. The CDR3 bases are TGTGCCAGCAGTTGGCGGGACAGCTCCTACAATGAGCAGTTCTTC. Translating it yields CASSWRDSSYNEQFF.

The chain combines TRBV5-4 with TRBJ2-1; 9 nucleotides align to TRBD1. This CDR3 contains 15 residues. The junction had 9 bases not matched to a gene; V was cut back by 5 bases and J by 6 bases. Germline CDR1 is SGHNT and CDR2 is YYREEE (reference sequence). The CDR3 sequence is CASSTGQGYVNEQFF. The CDR3 DNA reads TGTGCCAGCAGTACGGGACAGGGATACGTCAATGAGCAGTTCTTC.

V gene TRBV12-3 or TRBV12-4 combines with J gene TRBJ2-1; D perhaps matches TRBD2 (5 bases). The CDR3 has 17 residues. Trimming cost V 6 bases and J 8 bases, with 26 bases left between them. As DNA, the CDR3 is TGTGCCAGCAGCCCCCTTGAGCGGAACTACACTCGCGATGAGCAGTTCTTC. This translates into CASSPLERNYTRDEQFF.

This clonotype was seen ten or more times. The chain recombines TRBV12-3 or TRBV12-4 with TRBJ2-7, with D possibly TRBD2 on 5 matching bases. Deletions cut 7 bases from V and 7 bases from J, with 17 bases between. This CDR3 has 13 residues. In DNA form, the CDR3 reads TGTGCCAGCATCCCCTGGGGAGCCTTGGAGCAGTACTTC. Amino acids: CASIPWGALEQYF.